A single sample gave rise to the 18 T cell receptor beta chains below, sequenced in a study of blood T cell repertoires in COVID-19. Some clones are missing from TCRdb's copy, which holds only in-frame ones; the method was immunoSEQ multiplex PCR. Seen here are approximately 98,000 clones, around 86% observed once, and the top ten hold approximately 4.1%. The sample was peripheral blood. Receptors originate from a woman in her 70s with acute or convalescent COVID-19.

The genes are TRBV3-1 (or the pseudogene TRBV3-2) and TRBJ2-1; TRBD1 matches at 9 bases. The CDR3 extends over 16 amino acids. Germline CDR1 is LGHDT and CDR2 is YNNKEL (reference sequence). Trimming at V came to 1 base and at J to 4 bases, leaving 5 bases not matched to a gene. CDR3 protein: CASSQAVTGGYNEQFF. DNA for the CDR3: TGTGCCAGCAGCCAAGCTGTGACAGGGGGATACAATGAGCAGTTCTTC.

CDR3 residues: CASSQDRRDRGYGYTF. CDR3 nucleotide sequence: TGTGCCAGCAGCCAAGATCGCCGGGACAGGGGTTATGGCTACACCTTC. J is TRBJ1-2 and V is TRBV4-2; 10 bases align to TRBD1. This CDR3 is built from 16 residues. Germline V gives CDR1 LGHNA, CDR2 YNFKEQ. The ends lost 0 bases at V and 5 bases at J; junction bases unmatched: 6.

The chain has TRBV27 and TRBJ1-1; a weak D match, TRBD1 (6 bases). Germline-derived CDR1 and CDR2 are MNHEY and SMNVEV (reference sequence). Trimming shortened V by 5 bases and J by 1 base, and 14 bases separated the two germline ends. This CDR3 comprises 15 residues. The CDR3 coding sequence is TGTGCCAGCAGTCCCACGCTGGGACAGAACACTGAAGCTTTCTTT. It encodes CASSPTLGQNTEAFF.

This clone has more than one count but fewer than ten. The rearrangement joins TRBV29-1 to TRBJ2-1; TRBD2 might be the D (6 bases). Trimming pared 7 bases from V and 4 bases from J, leaving 14 bases between. The germline gives CDR1 SQVTM, CDR2 ANQGSEA. This CDR3 has 13 residues. CDR3 protein: CSAWRDLYNEQFF. The CDR3 DNA sequence: TGCAGCGCCTGGCGGGACCTGTACAATGAGCAGTTCTTC.

Concerning this clone: The junction departs from the called germline gene at one end, perhaps through a read error. The rearrangement joins TRBV2 to TRBJ2-1; D call uncertain. The CDR3 spans 13 residues. The germline gives CDR1 SNHLY, CDR2 FYNNEI. The CDR3 here is CASSVLSSNEQFF. DNA for the CDR3: TGTGCCAGCAGTGTTCTGTCCTCCAATGAGCAGTTCTTC. Using reference TRBV2 and TRBJ2-1 for the parts outside the CDR3, the full variable domain is EPEVTQTPSHQVTQMGQEVILRCVPISNHLYFYWYRQILGQKVEFLVSFYNNEISEKSEIFDDQFSVERPDGSNFTLKIRSTKLEDSAMYFCASSVLSSNEQFFGPGTRLTVL.

This clone was counted between two and nine times. The chain recombines TRBV18 with TRBJ1-1, with D possibly TRBD1 on 5 matching bases. Germline V lookup: CDR1 KGHSH, CDR2 LQKENI. Deletions cut 4 bases from V and 6 bases from J, with 12 bases between. The CDR3 spans 13 residues. The CDR3 nucleotides are TGTGCCAGCTCACAAGGGCCAGGGTCTGAAGCTTTCTTT. This sequence encodes CASSQGPGSEAFF.

V usage is TRBV11-2 and J usage is TRBJ2-2; D is possibly TRBD1 (6 bases). CDR3 size: 15 residues. V was pared by 1 base and J by 6 bases, with 12 bases between. In germline, CDR1 is SGHAT, CDR2 FQNNGV. CDR3 in DNA: TGTGCCAGCAGCTTAGGGGCCTCAGGGGCCGGGGAGCTGTTTTTT. As protein: CASSLGASGAGELFF.

The chain has TRBV4-1 and TRBJ1-4; 9 bases fit TRBD1. V trimming: 4 bases; J trimming: 6 bases; junction bases outside the gene matches: 9. CDR3 length: 16 amino acids. Germline V gene lookup returns CDR1 MGHRA and CDR2 YSYEKL. This CDR3 is CASSRGQGRGDEKLFF. CDR3 bases: TGCGCCAGCAGCCGAGGACAGGGGAGGGGTGATGAAAAACTGTTTTTT.

The rearrangement uses TRBV10-3 and TRBJ1-4; the D gene is possibly TRBD1 (6 bases). This CDR3 has 15 amino acids. V was cut by 2 bases and J by 7 bases, with 14 bases left in between. In germline, CDR1 is ENHRY, CDR2 SYGVKD. The CDR3 loop is CAISEGQSSGEKLFF. CDR3 coding DNA: TGTGCCATCAGTGAGGGACAGTCTTCGGGTGAAAAACTGTTTTTT.

The gene calls are TRBV5-4 and TRBJ2-7, with 12 bases fitting TRBD2. In germline, CDR1 is SGHNT, CDR2 YYREEE (reference sequence). The CDR3 has 18 amino acids. With V trimmed by 0 bases and J by 3 bases, 10 bases remained unmatched. The CDR3 loop reads CASSLDRLAGVGDYEQYF. The CDR3 nucleotides are TGTGCCAGCAGCTTGGACCGACTAGCGGGAGTTGGGGACTACGAGCAGTACTTC.

This clone was seen more than once but under ten times. The chain combines TRBV2 with TRBJ2-7; D may be TRBD1 (5 bases). Germline CDR1 reads SNHLY; CDR2 reads FYNNEI. This CDR3 has 15 residues. Deletions cut 2 bases from V and 2 bases from J, with 13 bases between. The CDR3 is CASSEHDSRAYEQYV. In DNA, the CDR3 is TGTGCCAGCAGTGAACACGACAGCAGAGCCTACGAGCAGTACGTC.

The chain joins TRBV7-9 to TRBJ2-2, with TRBD1 matching 7 bases. The CDR3 is 15 amino acids. V dropped 1 base and J dropped 5; count of bases not matched to a gene: 4. CDR1 and CDR2 from the germline V gene are SEHNR and FQNEAQ (reference sequence). CDR3 loop: CASSLETGSTGELFF. The CDR3 bases are TGTGCCAGCAGCTTAGAGACAGGGTCTACCGGGGAGCTGTTTTTT.

The chain has TRBV10-2 and TRBJ2-5; no firm D call. The CDR3 runs 13 residues. V dropped 4 bases and J dropped 5 bases, with 11 bases sitting between them. Germline values: CDR1 WSHSY, CDR2 SAAADI. CDR3 amino acids: CASSVGLRETQYF. DNA for the CDR3: TGCGCCAGCAGTGTGGGCCTTCGGGAGACCCAGTACTTC.

Written as DNA, the CDR3 is TGTGCCAGCAGTTATCGGGTAACTGAAGCTTTCTTT. Amino acids: CASSYRVTEAFF. The chain couples TRBV6-2 or TRBV6-3 to TRBJ1-1; no firm D call. V lost 3 bases and J 5 bases, leaving 7 bases between the germline ends. The germline V gene encodes CDR1 MNHEY and CDR2 SVGEGT. This CDR3 has 12 amino acids.

The gene calls are TRBV9 and TRBJ2-1; maybe TRBD2 (5 bases). Trimming stripped 1 base from V and 2 bases from J, with 19 bases between. Germline values: CDR1 SGDLS, CDR2 YYNGEE. This CDR3 contains 18 residues. The CDR3 DNA reads TGTGCCAGCAGCGTATTTGCAGATGTGGGAGCCACCTACAATGAGCAGTTCTTC. Amino acids: CASSVFADVGATYNEQFF.

The chain combines TRBV28 with TRBJ1-1; the match to TRBD1 covers 7 bases. CDR1 is MDHEN and CDR2 is SYDVKM in the germline V gene. With V trimmed by 10 bases and J by 1 base, 6 bases remained unmatched. CDR3 length: 13 amino acids. The CDR3: CAIRGTANTEAFF. In DNA, the CDR3 is TGTGCCATCCGCGGGACAGCGAACACTGAAGCTTTCTTT.

This clone was observed a single time. This chain joins TRBV10-3 and TRBJ2-1, with 7 bases aligning to TRBD2. The CDR3 length is 17 residues. Germline CDR1 ENHRY, CDR2 SYGVKD. The junction had 11 bases not matched to a gene; V was cut back by 0 bases and J by 6 bases. CDR3 loop: CAISESTRSGAINEQFF. CDR3 nucleotides: TGTGCCATCAGTGAGTCGACTCGGAGCGGGGCGATCAATGAGCAGTTCTTC.

The CDR3 region is CASSSRQGGTGELFF. Written as DNA, the CDR3 is TGTGCCAGCAGCTCCCGACAGGGTGGAACCGGGGAGCTGTTTTTT. The chain employs TRBV7-3 and TRBJ2-2; TRBD1 matches 7 bases. From germline, CDR1 is SGHTA and CDR2 FQGTGA. Trimming took 4 bases from V and 5 from J; bases not matched to a gene: 7. This CDR3 has 15 residues.